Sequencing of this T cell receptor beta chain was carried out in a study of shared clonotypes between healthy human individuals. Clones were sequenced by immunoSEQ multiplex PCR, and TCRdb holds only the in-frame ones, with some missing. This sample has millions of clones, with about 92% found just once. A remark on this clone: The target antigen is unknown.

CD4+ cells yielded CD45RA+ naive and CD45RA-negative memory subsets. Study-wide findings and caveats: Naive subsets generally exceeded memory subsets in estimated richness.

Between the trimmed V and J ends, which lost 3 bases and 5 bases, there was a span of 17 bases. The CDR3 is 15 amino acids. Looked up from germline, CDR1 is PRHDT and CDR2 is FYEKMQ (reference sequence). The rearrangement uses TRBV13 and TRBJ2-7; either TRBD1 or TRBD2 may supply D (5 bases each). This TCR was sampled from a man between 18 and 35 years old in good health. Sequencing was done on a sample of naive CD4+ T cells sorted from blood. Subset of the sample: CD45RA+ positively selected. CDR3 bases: TGTGCCAGCAGCTTCCGGGACCTCCGCAGGGACGAGCAGTACTTC. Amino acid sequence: CASSFRDLRRDEQYF.